These 30 T cell receptor beta chains were all obtained from the same sample, sequenced in a study of blood T cell repertoires in COVID-19. TCRdb's copy holds only in-frame clones and misses some; the assay was immunoSEQ multiplex PCR. The table shows 260,000 or so clones, with 65% to 85% occurring only once. Sequencing was carried out using peripheral blood. These receptors were collected from an older man with acute or convalescent COVID-19.

Only one count was recorded for this clone. The chain employs TRBV18 and TRBJ2-5; the match to TRBD2 covers 10 bases. V was clipped by 3 bases and J by 4 bases; unmatched bases: 5. Per the germline V gene, CDR1 is KGHSH and CDR2 is LQKENI. CDR3 length: 15 amino acids. The CDR3 bases are TGTGCCAGCTCACCCCTAGCGGGGGTGGTAGAGACCCAGTACTTC. Protein: CASSPLAGVVETQYF.

The chain uses TRBV4-1 and TRBJ2-5, with TRBD2 matching over 12 bases. Germline trimming cut 4 bases from V and 4 bases from J; bases unmatched to any gene: 7. The CDR3 totals 16 residues. Germline values: CDR1 MGHRA, CDR2 YSYEKL. DNA of the CDR3: TGCGCCAGCAGCCTGCAACTAGCGGGAGGTCGAGAGACCCAGTACTTC. This translates into CASSLQLAGGRETQYF.

A remark on this clone: Distinct nucleotide sequences in the sample also encode this CDR3. The rearrangement uses TRBV5-1 and TRBJ1-1, with 7 bases identical to TRBD1. Germline loops: CDR1 SGHRS, CDR2 YFSETQ. V shed 4 bases, J shed 3 bases, and the junction held 6 bases outside the gene matches. This CDR3 is built from 14 residues. This chain's CDR3 is CASSLTRGDTEAFF. CDR3 nucleotides: TGCGCCAGCAGCCTAACCAGGGGGGACACTGAAGCTTTCTTT.

The chain carries TRBV15 and TRBJ1-5; no clear D. V was clipped by 5 bases and J by 7 bases, with 18 bases between them. The length of the CDR3 is 15 residues. The V gene's germline CDR1 is LNHNV and CDR2 YYDKDF (reference sequence). The CDR3 region is CATSLTAGIRQPQHF. The CDR3 DNA sequence: TGTGCCACCAGCCTCACTGCGGGGATTCGGCAGCCCCAGCATTTT.

V is TRBV29-1 and J is TRBJ2-2, with D possibly TRBD2 on 5 matching bases. The length of the CDR3 is 13 residues. V lost 1 base and J 10 bases, leaving 13 bases between the germline ends. Germline V gene lookup returns CDR1 SQVTM and CDR2 ANQGSEA. The CDR3 here is CSVEGLAGMELFF. DNA for the CDR3: TGCAGCGTTGAAGGACTGGCCGGGATGGAGCTGTTTTTT.

This chain's CDR3 is CASSLQSGNSYNEQFF. CDR3 bases: TGCGCCAGCAGTTTACAAAGCGGAAATTCCTACAATGAGCAGTTCTTC. The chain is built from TRBV5-1 and TRBJ2-1; D is perhaps TRBD2 (5 bases). The V end lost 5 bases, the J end lost 1 base, and 16 bases lay between the germline ends. The CDR3 runs to 16 residues. Germline V CDR1 and CDR2: SGHRS, YFSETQ.

This rearrangement joins TRBV18 to TRBJ1-2, with 7 positions matching TRBD1. There are 15 residues in the CDR3. CDR1 KGHSH and CDR2 LQKENI come from the germline V gene. The V gene end was trimmed by 3 bases and the J gene end by 0 bases; junction bases not matched to a gene: 4. The chain's CDR3 is CASSPGQTPNYGYTF. The CDR3 DNA is TGTGCCAGCTCACCGGGACAGACTCCTAACTATGGCTACACCTTC.

This clone was seen a handful of times. V is TRBV29-1 and J is TRBJ2-7, with 8 bases that match TRBD2. J lost 4 bases, V lost 4 bases, and 3 bases had no gene match. Per germline, CDR1 SQVTM and CDR2 ANQGSEA. The length of the CDR3 is 12 residues. DNA of the CDR3: TGCAGCGTTGTCCCGGGGGGGTACGAGCAGTACTTC. Translation gives CSVVPGGYEQYF.

V is TRBV19 and J is TRBJ2-3; TRBD2 aligns across 7 bases. Germline V lookup: CDR1 LNHDA, CDR2 SQIVND (reference sequence). V was clipped by 3 bases and J by 0 bases; unmatched bases: 6. The CDR3 runs 16 residues. CDR3 nucleotides: TGTGCCAGTAGTATCGGCGGGGGTCCAAGCACAGATACGCAGTATTTT. Translated, it gives CASSIGGGPSTDTQYF.

This chain joins TRBV21-1 and TRBJ1-2; the table's D call TRBD1 went unverified against the DNA. TRBV21-1 is shown as a pseudogene. There are 15 residues in the CDR3. This CDR3 reads CASSRQGAFNYGYTF. The CDR3 DNA follows: TGTGCCAGCAGCAGACAGGGGGCGTTTAACTATGGCTACACCTTC.

The chain joins TRBV28 to TRBJ1-2; D is possibly TRBD1 (5 bases). Trimming took off 7 bases at V and 4 bases at J, with 13 bases between the two ends. This CDR3 is 13 amino acids long. CDR1 and CDR2 (germline): MDHEN, SYDVKM. DNA for the CDR3: TGTGCCAGCAAAACAGGCGGTGGCTATGGCTACACCTTC. It translates to CASKTGGGYGYTF.

The genes are TRBV5-1 and TRBJ1-2; 8 bases map to TRBD1. Losses at the gene ends were 2 bases for V and 3 bases for J; bases not matched to a gene: 0. Per the germline V gene, CDR1 is SGHRS and CDR2 is YFSETQ. The CDR3 has 13 residues. CDR3 in amino acids: CASSLQGDYGYTF. CDR3 nucleotides: TGCGCCAGCAGCTTACAGGGGGACTATGGCTACACCTTC.

The chain links TRBV6-1 to TRBJ1-1; D is possibly TRBD1 (6 bases). V was trimmed by 2 bases and J by 5 bases, leaving 15 bases between them. The CDR3 runs 15 residues. The germline CDR1 and CDR2 sequences are MNHNS and SASEGT. Written as DNA, the CDR3 is TGTGCCAGCAGTGAACAGATGGGCCAGGGGACTGAAGCTTTCTTT. This sequence encodes CASSEQMGQGTEAFF.

This clone appeared a single time. The V and J genes are TRBV6-5 and TRBJ2-1; D gene unclear. This CDR3 has 11 residues. CDR1 is MNHEY, CDR2 SVGAGI, per germline. The germline V and J ends were trimmed by 6 bases and 8 bases, with 8 bases remaining between them. The CDR3 reads CASSDGDEQFF. CDR3 nucleotide sequence: TGTGCCAGCAGCGATGGAGATGAGCAGTTCTTC.

V and J are TRBV9 and TRBJ1-1; D is unclear. Trimming removed 0 bases from V and 2 bases from J, with 17 bases in between. This CDR3 comprises 17 residues. Germline CDR1 is SGDLS and CDR2 is YYNGEE. The CDR3 DNA reads as TGTGCCAGCAGCGTAGGGCAGATCCGCGCGACAAACACTGAAGCTTTCTTT. Its translation: CASSVGQIRATNTEAFF.

V and J are TRBV5-1 and TRBJ1-4, with D perhaps TRBD1 (6 bases). Germline-derived CDR1 and CDR2 are SGHRS and YFSETQ. The CDR3 sequence is 15 residues long. The germline V and J ends were trimmed by 4 bases and 5 bases, with 15 bases remaining between them. CDR3 sequence: CASSATTGRNEKLFF. DNA of the CDR3: TGCGCCAGCAGCGCGACCACAGGGCGGAATGAAAAACTGTTTTTT.

Only one count was recorded for this clone. V gene TRBV25-1 combines with J gene TRBJ2-4; D is perhaps TRBD2 (7 bases). CDR1 is MGHDK, CDR2 SYGVNS, per germline. V lost 8 bases to trimming and J lost 1 base, with 12 bases between them. The CDR3 extends over 14 amino acids. The CDR3 protein is CASGGAGAKNIQYF. The CDR3 DNA reads as TGTGCCAGCGGGGGGGCCGGGGCCAAAAACATTCAGTACTTC.

This clone was picked up one time. The chain carries TRBV7-9 and TRBJ1-1, with D maybe TRBD1 (5 bases). V shed 0 bases and J shed 3 bases, with 11 bases lying between them. From germline, CDR1 is SEHNR and CDR2 FQNEAQ (reference sequence). The CDR3 is 15 amino acids. The CDR3 DNA is TGTGCCAGCAGCTTAGCTTTAGGGGCTGACACTGAAGCTTTCTTT. Translating it yields CASSLALGADTEAFF. The complete variable domain, with remaining parts taken from reference TRBV7-9 and TRBJ1-1, reads DTGVSQNPRHKITKRGQNVTFRCDPISEHNRLYWYRQTLGQGPEFLTYFQNEAQLEKSRLLSDRFSAERPKGSFSTLEIQRTEQGDSAMYLCASSLALGADTEAFFGQGTRLTVV.

The V and J genes are TRBV20-1 and TRBJ1-5, with 7 nucleotides matching TRBD1. Germline V CDR1 and CDR2: DFQATT, SNEGSKA (reference sequence). This CDR3 is 15 amino acids long. J gave up 3 bases and V 3 bases, and 8 bases lay outside the gene matches. This chain's CDR3 is CSASVWDSNNQPQHF. The CDR3 DNA reads TGCAGTGCTAGTGTGTGGGACAGCAACAATCAGCCCCAGCATTTT.

This clone was detected only once. The CDR3 spells CSASSGGWVEQYF. CDR3 DNA: TGCAGTGCAAGTAGCGGGGGGTGGGTCGAGCAGTACTTC. The chain employs TRBV20-1 and TRBJ2-7, with 10 bases that match TRBD2. V lost 6 bases to trimming and J lost 6 bases; unmatched junction nucleotides: 8. Germline V CDR1 and CDR2: DFQATT, SNEGSKA (reference sequence). CDR3 length: 13 amino acids.

This clone was seen a handful of times. V usage is TRBV19 and J usage is TRBJ1-1; D is uncertain. V was cut by 3 bases and J by 4 bases, with 9 bases left in between. This CDR3 is built from 13 residues. Germline CDR1 reads LNHDA; CDR2 reads SQIVND (reference sequence). This CDR3 is CASSIEAGTEAFF. The CDR3 bases are TGTGCCAGTAGTATTGAGGCGGGCACTGAAGCTTTCTTT.

The chain has TRBV5-1 and TRBJ2-5, with 7 bases identical to TRBD1. Germline CDR1 and CDR2: SGHRS and YFSETQ. The V gene end was trimmed by 4 bases and the J gene end by 5 bases; junction bases not matched to a gene: 11. The CDR3 covers 15 residues. This chain's CDR3 is CASSPTGQDWETQYF. The CDR3 DNA sequence: TGCGCCAGCAGCCCAACAGGACAGGACTGGGAGACCCAGTACTTC.

The chain employs TRBV28 and TRBJ1-1; a weak D match, TRBD1 (5 bases). Germline V gene sequence: CDR1 MDHEN, CDR2 SYDVKM. CDR3 length: 14 amino acids. Trimming left V 6 bases short and J 0 bases short, with 11 bases between. In DNA form, the CDR3 reads TGTGCCAGCAGGGCCCCAGGGATGAACACTGAAGCTTTCTTT. Protein product: CASRAPGMNTEAFF.

The gene calls are TRBV6-6 and TRBJ2-1; 11 nucleotides agree with TRBD2. The CDR3 covers 17 residues. Germline loops: CDR1 MNHNY, CDR2 SVGAGI (reference sequence). Unmatched junction bases numbered 11, after V lost 5 bases and J lost 5 bases. CDR3 region: CASSLLGLAGGHNEQFF. CDR3 sequence (DNA): TGTGCCAGCAGTCTCCTGGGTCTAGCGGGGGGCCACAATGAGCAGTTCTTC.

The V call is TRBV9, the J call TRBJ2-7; TRBD1 aligns across 7 bases. The CDR3 has 16 amino acids. Trimming took 3 bases from V and 2 from J; bases not matched to a gene: 11. Germline CDR1 SGDLS, CDR2 YYNGEE. CDR3 region: CASSEGAELPTYEQYF. For the CDR3, the DNA is TGTGCCAGCAGCGAGGGGGCTGAATTACCAACCTACGAGCAGTACTTC.

The V call is TRBV5-1, the J call TRBJ1-1; tentative D call: TRBD1 (6 bases). The CDR3 is 14 residues long. The germline gives CDR1 SGHRS, CDR2 YFSETQ. The V and J ends lost 5 bases and 4 bases respectively, with 15 bases between them. CDR3 bases: TGCGCCAGCAGTCGATCGACAGGAGCCACTGAAGCTTTCTTT. As protein: CASSRSTGATEAFF.

Comments on this clone: This may stem from a read error, because a much larger clone lies one nucleotide away. This rearrangement joins TRBV24-1 to TRBJ2-7; 7 positions match TRBD1. CDR3 length: 14 amino acids. Germline assignment: CDR1 KGHDR and CDR2 SFDVKD. In nucleotides, the CDR3 is TGTGTCACCAGTGACCGGGACAGAGCCTACGAGCAGTACTTC. Translated: CVTSDRDRAYEQYF.

The chain carries TRBV28 and TRBJ2-1, with 13 bases aligning to TRBD2. The CDR3 is 20 amino acids. The V gene end was trimmed by 6 bases and the J gene end by 0 bases; junction bases not matched to a gene: 14. Germline V gene data show CDR1 as MDHEN and CDR2 as SYDVKM. The CDR3 DNA reads TGTGCCAGCAGGCAGATCGGGACTAGCGGGATCTTTTCCTCCTACAATGAGCAGTTCTTC. Protein product: CASRQIGTSGIFSSYNEQFF.

V gene TRBV6-5 combines with J gene TRBJ2-7; TRBD1 matches 7 bases. The CDR3 sequence is 14 residues long. CDR1 MNHEY and CDR2 SVGAGI come from the germline V gene. V dropped 2 bases and J dropped 1; count of bases not matched to a gene: 2. In DNA, the CDR3 is TGTGCCAGCAGTTACCGCAGGGGGTCCTACGAGCAGTACTTC. Translated: CASSYRRGSYEQYF.

This clone has only one observation. The chain couples TRBV27 to TRBJ2-7, with 11 bases matching TRBD1. There are 14 residues in the CDR3. Germline-derived CDR1 and CDR2 are MNHEY and SMNVEV (reference sequence). The ends lost 10 bases at V and 7 bases at J; junction bases unmatched: 12. CDR3 coding DNA: TGTGCCACCCAGGCGTGGGACAGGGGGGAGGAGCAGTACTTC. Translating it yields CATQAWDRGEEQYF.